This T cell receptor (beta chain) emerged from a study of shared clonotypes between healthy human individuals. About the research overall: In total, the donors were two women and a few men aged 18 to 49.

Cells designated naive CD8 were CD45RO-negative and were positively selected for CCR7, with terminally differentiated effector memory CD45RA+ cells excluded. The CDR3 spans 11 residues. Germline V CDR1 and CDR2: MNHEY, SVGAGI. Between the trimmed V and J ends, which lost 0 bases and 7 bases, there was a span of 1 base. For this clone: The sample contains more than one DNA sequence encoding this CDR3.

Every immunoSEQ plate was one replicate of a subset's evenly spread DNA. Per the original methods: ImmunoSEQ junction-only sequences lacked quality scores, so their filtering differed. Sequencing was performed with immunoSEQ multiplex PCR; in TCRdb, only in-frame clones are kept and a portion is missing. The DNA was the basis for D and trimming; V, J and clone size are from that table. The sample lists about 580,000 clones, roughly 98% occurring once. The chain links TRBV6-5 to TRBJ2-1; D unclear. The receptor was derived from a man in his thirties or forties in good health. The specimen sequenced was naive CD8+ T cells sorted from blood. The CDR3 sequence is CASSYSNEQFF. The DNA for the CDR3 is TGTGCCAGCAGTTACTCTAATGAGCAGTTCTTC.